This T cell receptor (beta chain) was sequenced for a study of vaccination and CD4 T cells after COVID-19. The sample holds a few counts of this clonotype. The junction had 3 bases not matched to a gene; V was cut back by 5 bases and J by 5 bases. Looked up from germline, CDR1 is MNHEY and CDR2 is SMNVEV (reference sequence). The CDR3 has 13 residues. TCRdb called the PCR reads again in MiXCR, with one record for every CDR3 protein. The sample records around 37,000 distinct CDR3 sequences, around 33% being singletons. Time point of the sample: late sampling 161 to 241 days after vaccination in a few convalescent patients.

Sequencing was performed on CD4+ T cells from blood, taken about 7 months after SARS-CoV-2 vaccination. The gene calls are TRBV27 and TRBJ1-5; TRBD1 agrees at 7 bases. This receptor was obtained from a human donor who had recovered from COVID-19. CDR3 amino acids: CASSLDRDQPQHF. CDR3 nucleotides: TGTGCCAGCAGTCTTGACAGGGATCAGCCCCAGCATTTT.